The 9 T cell receptor beta chains below were found in one sample sequenced in a study of metastatic and nonmetastatic thyroid tumors. MiXCR re-clonotyped the PCR reads for TCRdb. The sample yields 20,000 to 25,000 clones, around 20% seen once. Each patient came to thyroid surgery without any prior treatment (of any kind). Material for sequencing was adjacent normal tissue. These receptors all come from a female donor with papillary thyroid cancer or a benign thyroid nodule (not recorded which). Some clones in this sample may be carry-over from other donors' samples.

This clone was detected ten times or more. The J gene is TRBJ1-1, the V gene TRBV29-1; 8 bases are a match to TRBD1. With 4 bases clipped from V and 4 bases from J, the junction kept 2 bases outside the gene matches. Germline loops: CDR1 SQVTM, CDR2 ANQGSEA. There are 12 residues in the CDR3. The CDR3, as DNA: TGCAGCGTTGGACAGGGGACCACTGAAGCTTTCTTT. Translation: CSVGQGTTEAFF. Combining the CDR3 with reference TRBV29-1 and TRBJ1-1 gives the whole variable domain SAVISQKPSRDICQRGTSLTIQCQVDSQVTMMFWYRQQPGQSLTLIATANQGSEATYESGFVIDKFPISRPNLTFSTLTVSNMSPEDSSIYLCSVGQGTTEAFFGQGTRLTVV.

This clone was counted a few times. The rearrangement uses TRBV5-1 and TRBJ2-2; 9 nucleotides align to TRBD1. Germline CDR1 SGHRS, CDR2 YFSETQ. Trimming removed 4 bases from V and 3 bases from J; junction bases left unmatched: 7. This CDR3 has 16 amino acids. CDR3 residues: CASSRGGTGYTGELFF. CDR3 nucleotide sequence: TGCGCCAGCAGCCGAGGAGGGACAGGGTACACCGGGGAGCTGTTTTTT.

This clone came up many times. The V call is TRBV20-1, the J call TRBJ2-7, with 10 bases fitting TRBD1. This CDR3 comprises 13 residues. The V and J ends lost 6 bases and 4 bases, in that order; junction bases with no gene match: 6. Germline V CDR1 and CDR2: DFQATT, SNEGSKA (reference sequence). The CDR3 protein is CSAGTGAEYEQYF. The CDR3 DNA sequence: TGCAGTGCCGGGACAGGGGCTGAGTACGAGCAGTACTTC.

This clone occurred once. The chain recombines TRBV5-1 with TRBJ2-7; D gene unclear. Germline CDR1 reads SGHRS; CDR2 reads YFSETQ. V shed 4 bases and J shed 3 bases, with 20 bases lying between them. The CDR3 runs to 16 residues. The CDR3 loop reads CASSTRGWLQGYEQYF. The CDR3 nucleotides are TGCGCCAGCAGCACACGAGGTTGGTTGCAAGGCTACGAGCAGTACTTC.

With regard to this clone: With a much larger clone just one base away, this may be a read error. The chain joins TRBV29-1 to TRBJ1-5; no reliable D call. CDR3 length equals 10 residues. Germline-derived CDR1 and CDR2 are SQVTM and ANQGSEA. With 8 bases removed from V and 6 bases from J, the gap between germline ends came to 8 bases. This CDR3 is CSPLGQPQHF. CDR3 DNA sequence: TGCAGCCCCTTGGGTCAGCCCCAGCATTTT.

This clone was seen ten or more times. The chain joins TRBV5-4 to TRBJ1-3; 10 bases agree with TRBD1. Germline lookup yields CDR1 SGHNT and CDR2 YYREEE (reference sequence). CDR3 length equals 15 residues. Trimming removed 4 bases from V and 2 bases from J; junction bases left unmatched: 3. The CDR3 DNA reads as TGTGCCAGCAGCATAGGACAGGGGGCTGGAAACACCATATATTTT. It translates to CASSIGQGAGNTIYF. Filled out from reference TRBV5-4 and TRBJ1-3, the complete variable domain reads ETGVTQSPTHLIKTRGQQVTLRCSSQSGHNTVSWYQQALGQGPQFIFQYYREEENGRGNFPPRFSGLQFPNYSSELNVNALELDDSALYLCASSIGQGAGNTIYFGEGSWLTVV.

By sample share, this clone is medium-sized. V usage is TRBV6-2 or TRBV6-3 and J usage is TRBJ2-7, with unresolved D. The CDR3 runs 13 residues. Trimming shortened V by 6 bases and J by 5 bases, and 14 bases separated the two germline ends. Germline assignment: CDR1 MNHEY and CDR2 SVGEGT. CDR3 protein: CASSWAFVHEQYF. In nucleotides, the CDR3 is TGTGCCAGCAGCTGGGCGTTTGTCCACGAGCAGTACTTC.

The chain is built from TRBV28 and TRBJ2-1; D possibly corresponds to TRBD1 (6 bases). Trimming removed 7 bases at V and 11 bases at J, with 12 bases between. This CDR3 region has 11 residues. Germline values: CDR1 MDHEN, CDR2 SYDVKM. CDR3 sequence: CASNKQGKQFF. The CDR3 nucleotides are TGTGCCAGCAACAAACAGGGAAAGCAGTTCTTC. Combining the CDR3 with reference TRBV28 and TRBJ2-1 gives the whole variable domain DVKVTQSSRYLVKRTGEKVFLECVQDMDHENMFWYRQDPGLGLRLIYFSYDVKMKEKGDIPEGYSVSREKKERFSLILESASTNQTSMYLCASNKQGKQFFGPGTRLTVL.

Regarding this clone: One end of the junction does not line up with germline, which may come from a read error. The chain couples TRBV4-1 to TRBJ2-7; D assignment may be TRBD1 or TRBD2 (5 bases each). The germline gives CDR1 MGHRA, CDR2 YSYEKL. The length of the CDR3 is 17 residues. The chain's CDR3 is CASGQALKGASTYEQYF. DNA of the CDR3: TGCGCCAGCGGCCAGGCCCTTAAAGGGGCTAGCACATACGAGCAGTACTTC.